These 18 T cell receptor beta chains were sequenced from one sample in a study of PD-1 blockade in classical Hodgkin lymphoma. Sequencing used immunoSEQ multiplex PCR; TCRdb keeps in-frame clones, though not all of them. The sample yields 80,000 to 95,000 clones, 75% to 85% seen once. The time point: cycle 4 day 1 (C4D1), after more than 5 weeks of nivolumab. All patients experienced relapse after autologous stem cell transplantation, and brentuximab vedotin exposure was variable. Sequenced material: peripheral blood mononuclear cells (PBMCs), taken before the fourth cycle of nivolumab. The source is a human donor with classical Hodgkin lymphoma.

The rearrangement links TRBV10-3 to TRBJ2-3; possibly TRBD1 for D (6 bases). The germline V gene encodes CDR1 ENHRY and CDR2 SYGVKD. V was cut by 6 bases and J by 2 bases, with 15 bases left in between. This CDR3 is 15 amino acids long. The chain's CDR3 is CAIRASQGITDTQYF. CDR3 in DNA: TGTGCCATCAGAGCCAGCCAGGGGATCACAGATACGCAGTATTTT.

CDR3 coding DNA: TGTGCCAGCAGCCCCCGACAATCTTATGGCTACACCTTC. This gives the protein CASSPRQSYGYTF. This chain links TRBV5-6 with TRBJ1-2, with D unclear. This CDR3 spans 13 amino acids. V was trimmed by 4 bases and J by 5 bases, leaving 12 bases between them. Germline CDR1 is SGHDT and CDR2 is YYEEEE.

The sample holds one count of this clone. The chain is built from TRBV7-6 and TRBJ1-3; unclear D gene. CDR1 SGHVS and CDR2 FNYEAQ come from the germline V gene. The CDR3 contains 15 residues. Deletions cut 0 bases from V and 0 bases from J, with 6 bases between. The CDR3 loop reads CASSLARNSGNTIYF. CDR3 nucleotides: TGTGCCAGCAGCTTAGCTCGCAACTCTGGAAACACCATATATTTT.

The rearrangement uses TRBV18 and TRBJ2-7; 9 positions agree with TRBD2. V gave up 5 bases and J gave up 8 bases; unmatched junction bases: 10. The CDR3 covers 14 residues. The germline V gene has CDR1 KGHSH and CDR2 LQKENI. CDR3 DNA sequence: TGTGCCAGCTCATCTGTAGCGGGAGATGTGCAGCAGTACTTC. Residues: CASSSVAGDVQQYF.

The chain joins TRBV5-6 to TRBJ2-2; D remains ambiguous. CDR1 is SGHDT and CDR2 is YYEEEE in the germline V gene. The CDR3 loop spans 13 amino acids. Between the trimmed V and J ends, which lost 0 bases and 6 bases, there was a span of 6 bases. Here the CDR3 DNA reads TGTGCCAGCAGCTTGGTAGGCTCCGGGGAGCTGTTTTTT. Its translation: CASSLVGSGELFF.

V and J are TRBV11-2 and TRBJ2-7; TRBD2 agrees at 12 bases. V dropped 3 bases and J dropped 3; count of bases not matched to a gene: 15. CDR3 size: 19 residues. CDR1 and CDR2 from the germline V gene are SGHAT and FQNNGV. The chain's CDR3 is CASSFPQTSGGPNHYEQYF. As DNA, the CDR3 is TGTGCCAGCAGCTTCCCACAGACTAGCGGGGGTCCTAATCACTACGAGCAGTACTTC.

The chain recombines TRBV19 with TRBJ1-2; D call uncertain. This CDR3 region has 12 residues. The germline CDR1 and CDR2 sequences are LNHDA and SQIVND (reference sequence). The germline V and J ends were trimmed by 9 bases and 6 bases, with 14 bases remaining between them. The CDR3 coding sequence is TGTGCCAGCCAGAATTACCAGGATGGCTACACCTTC. Translated, it gives CASQNYQDGYTF.

The chain combines TRBV30 with TRBJ2-7; D ambiguous. The germline gives CDR1 GTSNPN, CDR2 SVGIG (reference sequence). V dropped 5 bases and J dropped 2 bases, with 7 bases sitting between them. The CDR3 spans 11 residues. CDR3: CAWRSTYEQYF. Written as DNA, the CDR3 is TGTGCCTGGCGCTCGACCTACGAGCAGTACTTC.

This chain uses TRBV19 with TRBJ2-7; possible D gene TRBD1, 6 bases. The germline V gene has CDR1 LNHDA and CDR2 SQIVND (reference sequence). This CDR3 has 13 amino acids. V was shortened by 4 bases and J by 3 bases, with 10 bases between the two germline ends. CDR3 sequence (DNA): TGTGCCAGTAGTAGGCTACAGGGCTACGAGCAGTACTTC. The encoded protein is CASSRLQGYEQYF.

This chain connects TRBV19 to TRBJ1-3; D unresolved. The CDR3 is made up of 14 amino acids. Germline loops: CDR1 LNHDA, CDR2 SQIVND (reference sequence). Trimming stripped 7 bases from V and 0 bases from J, with 10 bases between. CDR3 DNA: TGTGCCAGTACGCAACAGAGCTCTGGAAACACCATATATTTT. Its protein is CASTQQSSGNTIYF.

The V gene is TRBV29-1, the J gene TRBJ2-7; 14 nucleotides line up with TRBD2. This CDR3 has 15 residues. With V trimmed by 1 base and J by 2 bases, 1 base remained unmatched. CDR1 and CDR2 (germline): SQVTM, ANQGSEA. CDR3 in amino acids: CSVEGTSGGTYEQYF. CDR3 in DNA: TGCAGCGTTGAAGGGACTAGCGGGGGGACCTACGAGCAGTACTTC.

This chain uses TRBV28 with TRBJ2-2; 12 bases line up with TRBD1. Germline lookup yields CDR1 MDHEN and CDR2 SYDVKM. J lost 7 bases, V lost 7 bases, and 10 bases had no gene match. The CDR3 loop spans 16 amino acids. Here the CDR3 DNA reads TGTGCCAGCACCCCTGGGGGGACAGGGGGCTTCGGGGAGCTGTTTTTT. It translates to CASTPGGTGGFGELFF.

The chain employs TRBV5-1 and TRBJ2-5; D remains ambiguous. The end of the DNA aligns better with TRBJ2-7, so the J call may be wrong. Germline V CDR1 and CDR2: SGHRS, YFSETQ. The CDR3 sequence is 11 residues long. The DNA of the CDR3 is TGCGCCAGCAGTTTTGGTAACGAGCAGTACTTC. The encoded protein is CASSFGNEQYF.

CDR3 in amino acids: CASSLEVVAQIALDTQYF. CDR3 sequence (DNA): TGTGCCAGCAGCTTAGAAGTAGTGGCGCAGATAGCTTTAGATACGCAGTATTTT. The chain joins TRBV11-2 to TRBJ2-3, with D unclear. Germline CDR1 is SGHAT and CDR2 is FQNNGV. V was clipped by 0 bases and J by 5 bases, with 21 bases between them. The CDR3 totals 18 residues.

The chain employs TRBV5-6 and TRBJ2-5; TRBD2 aligns across 7 bases. CDR1 SGHDT and CDR2 YYEEEE come from the germline V gene. The CDR3 has 16 amino acids. Trimming removed 4 bases from V and 5 bases from J; junction bases left unmatched: 14. The CDR3 reads CASSRNLGLGSETQYF. In nucleotides, the CDR3 is TGTGCCAGCAGCCGTAATCTTGGACTAGGCTCGGAGACCCAGTACTTC.

V usage is TRBV30 and J usage is TRBJ2-5; TRBD2 matches at 13 bases. The CDR3 contains 17 residues. Germline CDR1 reads GTSNPN; CDR2 reads SVGIG (reference sequence). With 5 bases clipped from V and 4 bases from J, the junction kept 13 bases outside the gene matches. The CDR3 DNA sequence: TGTGCCTGGGGAAAGGGACTAGCGGGAAGAGGGGGAGAGACCCAGTACTTC. Residues: CAWGKGLAGRGGETQYF. Combining the CDR3 with reference TRBV30 and TRBJ2-5 gives the whole variable domain SQTIHQWPATLVQPVGSPLSLECTVEGTSNPNLYWYRQAAGRGLQLLFYSVGIGQISSEVPQNLSASRPQDRQFILSSKKLLLSDSGFYLCAWGKGLAGRGGETQYFGPGTRLLVL.

This chain joins TRBV7-2 and TRBJ1-2; maybe TRBD1 (6 bases). This CDR3 comprises 13 residues. Between the trimmed V and J ends, which lost 5 bases and 2 bases, there was a span of 9 bases. Germline V gene data show CDR1 as SGHTA and CDR2 as FQGNSA. CDR3: CASSPTGNYGYTF. The CDR3 bases are TGTGCCAGCAGCCCTACAGGGAACTATGGCTACACCTTC.

This clone was counted between two and nine times. The chain has TRBV27 and TRBJ2-1; no clear D. Trimming cost V 3 bases and J 8 bases, with 11 bases left between them. The CDR3 sequence is 13 residues long. CDR1 and CDR2 (germline): MNHEY, SMNVEV (reference sequence). The CDR3 DNA sequence: TGTGCCAGCAGTTTCTACATTGGTTATGAGCAGTTCTTC. Its translation is CASSFYIGYEQFF.